Listed here is a single T cell receptor (beta chain). An end of the junction does not agree with germline; a read error may underlie this. This entry comes from a study of T-cell reconstitution after alpha-beta-depleted transplantation in children. Preparation of the TCRbeta library involved a method that used unique molecular identifiers. MiXCR was run by TCRdb on the PCR reads, yielding one entry per CDR3 protein. The table lists about 230,000 distinct CDR3 sequences, more than 7.5% of them singletons. This clonotype originated in a human donor who donated a stem cell graft to a child with SCID. Source: PBMCs from the stem cell graft donor, taken from the stem cell graft.

The chain's CDR3 is CASSPGTGEFYGYPF. The CDR3 DNA sequence: TGCGCCAGCAGCCCAGGGACAGGGGAGTTCTATGGCTACCCCTTC. The chain is built from TRBV5-1 and TRBJ1-2, with 10 bases matching TRBD1. The CDR3 is made up of 15 amino acids. CDR1 and CDR2 from the germline V gene are SGHRS and YFSETQ.